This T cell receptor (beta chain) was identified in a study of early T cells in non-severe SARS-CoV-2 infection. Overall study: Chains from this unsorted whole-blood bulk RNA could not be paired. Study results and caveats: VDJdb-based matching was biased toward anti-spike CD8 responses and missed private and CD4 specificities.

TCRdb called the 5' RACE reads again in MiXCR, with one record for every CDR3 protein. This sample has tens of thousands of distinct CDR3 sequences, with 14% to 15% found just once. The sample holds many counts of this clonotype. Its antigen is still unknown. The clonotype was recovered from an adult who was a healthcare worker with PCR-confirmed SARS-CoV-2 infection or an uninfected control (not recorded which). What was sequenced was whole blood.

The CDR3 reads CASRAGTLGYGYTF. For the CDR3, the DNA is TGTGCCAGCAGGGCCGGGACTTTAGGGTATGGCTACACCTTC. The chain recombines TRBV27 with TRBJ1-2; the D gene is possibly TRBD1 (5 bases). Germline CDR1 is MNHEY and CDR2 is SMNVEV (reference sequence). The V and J ends lost 6 bases and 5 bases respectively, with 16 bases between them. The CDR3 length is 14 residues.